This T cell receptor beta chain was sequenced in a study of long-term antiretroviral therapy in people with HIV. Samples were assayed with immunoSEQ v3.0 at survey level. Assay used: immunoSEQ multiplex PCR; TCRdb lists only in-frame clones, some missing. Among about 48,000 clones listed, about 86% were seen once. Trimming removed 3 bases from V and 4 bases from J, with 18 bases in between. This CDR3 is 16 amino acids long. From germline, CDR1 is LNHDA and CDR2 SQIVND (reference sequence). The material sequenced was unsorted PBMCs, taken 0.8 years after starting antiretroviral therapy. The chain recombines TRBV19 with TRBJ1-1; D gene unclear. This TCR came from a woman between 18 and 29 years old with HIV. Written as DNA, the CDR3 is TGTGCCAGTAGTATCGAGGCCTTGGGATGGGGCACTGAAGCTTTCTTT. Translating gives CASSIEALGWGTEAFF.